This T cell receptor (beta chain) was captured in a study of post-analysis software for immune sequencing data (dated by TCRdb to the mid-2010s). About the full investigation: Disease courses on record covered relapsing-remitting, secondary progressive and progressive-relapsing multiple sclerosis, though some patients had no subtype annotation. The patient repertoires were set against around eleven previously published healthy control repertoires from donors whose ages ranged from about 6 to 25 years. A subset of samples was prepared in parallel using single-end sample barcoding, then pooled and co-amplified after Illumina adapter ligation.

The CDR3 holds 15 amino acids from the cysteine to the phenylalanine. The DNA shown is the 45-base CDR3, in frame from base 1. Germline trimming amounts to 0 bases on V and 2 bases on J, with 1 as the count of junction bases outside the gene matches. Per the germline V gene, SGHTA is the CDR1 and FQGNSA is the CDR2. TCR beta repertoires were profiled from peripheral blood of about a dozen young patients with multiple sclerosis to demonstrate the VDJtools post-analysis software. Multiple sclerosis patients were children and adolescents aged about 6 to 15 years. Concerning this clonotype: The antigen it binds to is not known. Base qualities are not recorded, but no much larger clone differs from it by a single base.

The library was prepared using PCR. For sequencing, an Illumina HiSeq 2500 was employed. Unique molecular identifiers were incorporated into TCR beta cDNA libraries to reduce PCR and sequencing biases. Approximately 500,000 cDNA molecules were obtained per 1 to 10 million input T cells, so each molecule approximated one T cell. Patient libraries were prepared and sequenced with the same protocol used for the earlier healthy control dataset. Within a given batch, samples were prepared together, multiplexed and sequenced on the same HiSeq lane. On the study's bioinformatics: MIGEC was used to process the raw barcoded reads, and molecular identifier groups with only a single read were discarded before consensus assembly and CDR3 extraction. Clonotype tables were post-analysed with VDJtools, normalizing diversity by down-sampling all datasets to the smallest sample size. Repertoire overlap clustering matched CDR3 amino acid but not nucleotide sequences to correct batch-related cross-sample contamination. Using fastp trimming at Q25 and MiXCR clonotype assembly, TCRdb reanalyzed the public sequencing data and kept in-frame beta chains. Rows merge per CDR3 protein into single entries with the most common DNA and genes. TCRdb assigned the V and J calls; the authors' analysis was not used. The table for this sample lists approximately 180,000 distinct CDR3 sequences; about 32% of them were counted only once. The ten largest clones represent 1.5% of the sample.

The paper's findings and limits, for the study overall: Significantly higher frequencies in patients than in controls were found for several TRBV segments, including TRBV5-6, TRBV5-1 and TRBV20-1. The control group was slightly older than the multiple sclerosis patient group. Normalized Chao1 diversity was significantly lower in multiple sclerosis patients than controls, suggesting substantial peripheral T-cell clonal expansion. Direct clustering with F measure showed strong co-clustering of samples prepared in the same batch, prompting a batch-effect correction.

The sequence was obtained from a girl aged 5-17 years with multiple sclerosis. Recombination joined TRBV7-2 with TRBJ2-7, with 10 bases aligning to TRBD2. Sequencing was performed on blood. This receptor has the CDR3 CASSLALAGPYEQYF. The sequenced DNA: TGTGCCAGCAGCTTAGCACTAGCGGGGCCCTACGAGCAGTACTTC. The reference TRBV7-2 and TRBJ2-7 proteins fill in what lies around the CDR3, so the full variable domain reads GAGVSQSPSNKVTEKGKDVELRCDPISGHTALYWYRQSLGQGLEFLIYFQGNSAPDKSGLPSDRFSAERTGGSVSTLTIQRTQQEDSAVYLCASSLALAGPYEQYFGPGTRLTVT.